This paragraph covers one T cell receptor (beta chain) sequence. The antigen remains unidentified. The sample originates from a study of EBV T-cell therapy then PD-1 blockade in nasopharyngeal carcinoma. Sequenced by immunoSEQ multiplex PCR; TCRdb stores in-frame clones only, minus some. The repertoire consists of 25,000 or so clones, with 75% to 90% occurring once and the leading ten covering about 27%. Documented treatment: AdE1-LMPpoly-expanded autologous EBV-specific T-cell therapy followed by anti-PD-1 nivolumab. Germline CDR1 MNHEY, CDR2 SMNVEV (reference sequence). The CDR3 sequence is 14 residues long. The V end was cut by 0 bases, the J end by 0 bases, with 6 bases between.

The origin of this receptor is a man aged 40-49 years with nasopharyngeal carcinoma. Sample: CD8+ T cells from blood, taken around day 58 from a patient whose treatment included autologous EBV-specific T cells and nivolumab. This chain links TRBV27 with TRBJ2-7; D uncertain. The CDR3 nucleotides are TGTGCCAGCAGTTTATCCGAGGTCTCCTACGAGCAGTACTTC. Amino acids: CASSLSEVSYEQYF.